This entry concerns a single T cell receptor (beta chain). Its antigen remains unidentified. Only cases whose brain tissue showed the highest T cell transcript signatures were sequenced. Sequencing was performed with immunoSEQ multiplex PCR; in TCRdb, only in-frame clones are kept and a portion is missing. The data contain roughly 120,000 clones, 90% to 95% of them seen just once; the ten biggest clones take up 3.5% to 4%. This sample was taken from a study of brain T cells in children with intractable seizures. General study results and limits: Clones missing pre-surgery may reflect undersampling of that blood sample. Viral specificity was inferred only from CDR3 similarity; HCMV serostatus was unknown.

The clonotype comes from a boy in the first two years of life with hemimegalencephaly and intractable seizures. The material was peripheral blood, obtained at surgery.

Here the CDR3 reads CASREQGFDEKLFF. The CDR3 DNA is TGTGCCAGCAGAGAACAGGGTTTTGATGAAAAACTGTTTTTT. J is TRBJ1-4 and V is TRBV27, with D possibly matching TRBD1 (6 bases). The V end lost 6 bases, the J end lost 6 bases, and 14 bases lay between the germline ends. The length of the CDR3 is 14 residues. Germline-derived CDR1 and CDR2 are MNHEY and SMNVEV (reference sequence).